The 26 T cell receptor beta chains given below trace back to one sample, sequenced in a study of long-term antiretroviral therapy in people with HIV. Sequencing used immunoSEQ v3.0 at survey level. Sequencing was performed with immunoSEQ multiplex PCR; in TCRdb, only in-frame clones are kept and a portion is missing. The sample holds about 17,000 clones; 60% to 85% are singletons and the top ten take 11%. The sequenced sample was unsorted PBMCs, obtained 2.3 years after starting antiretroviral therapy. Every receptor here comes from a woman aged 40-49 years with HIV.

This chain joins TRBV6-5 and TRBJ1-1, with 7 bases aligning to TRBD1. Germline assignment: CDR1 MNHEY and CDR2 SVGAGI. The CDR3 has 15 amino acids. V lost 6 bases, J lost 3 bases, and 10 bases stayed unmatched. As DNA, the CDR3 is TGTGCCAGCAGAAGACAGGGAACGGGGTACACTGAAGCTTTCTTT. Protein product: CASRRQGTGYTEAFF.

There are a few counts of this clone. This chain connects TRBV27 to TRBJ1-6; no reliable D call. V dropped 5 bases and J dropped 4 bases, with 12 bases sitting between them. CDR1 and CDR2 (germline): MNHEY, SMNVEV (reference sequence). The CDR3 extends over 15 amino acids. CDR3 protein: CASSDTWGYNSPLHF. The DNA of the CDR3 is TGTGCCAGCAGTGATACTTGGGGTTATAATTCACCCCTCCACTTT.

The chain is built from TRBV27 and TRBJ2-3; D is unresolved. The V and J ends lost 3 bases and 1 base respectively, with 8 bases between them. Germline V gene data show CDR1 as MNHEY and CDR2 as SMNVEV (reference sequence). CDR3 length: 14 residues. CDR3 in amino acids: CASSLGKGTDTQYF. CDR3 nucleotide sequence: TGTGCCAGCAGTTTGGGCAAAGGCACAGATACGCAGTATTTT.

This clone was seen only once. V gene TRBV19 combines with J gene TRBJ1-1; D is unclear. Between the trimmed V and J ends, which lost 2 bases and 2 bases, there was a span of 6 bases. Germline assignment: CDR1 LNHDA and CDR2 SQIVND (reference sequence). This CDR3 is built from 13 residues. CDR3 nucleotides: TGTGCCAGTAGTATAACCATTAACACTGAAGCTTTCTTT. Protein: CASSITINTEAFF.

This clone was observed a few times. The chain has TRBV9 and TRBJ2-2; 7 bases are shared with TRBD2. Germline V gene data show CDR1 as SGDLS and CDR2 as YYNGEE. V shed 4 bases and J 2 bases; nucleotides not matched to a gene: 5. The CDR3 loop spans 15 amino acids. CDR3 sequence (DNA): TGTGCCAGCAGCCAGAGCGGGGATAACACCGGGGAGCTGTTTTTT. It is translated as CASSQSGDNTGELFF.

The V and J genes are TRBV19 and TRBJ2-5; 7 nucleotides align to TRBD2. The V segment lost 5 bases and the J segment 5 bases; nucleotides outside the gene matches: 5. Per the germline V gene, CDR1 is LNHDA and CDR2 is SQIVND (reference sequence). The length of the CDR3 is 13 residues. The CDR3 loop is CASSRAGEETQYF. In DNA form, the CDR3 reads TGTGCCAGTAGTCGGGCGGGGGAGGAGACCCAGTACTTC.

The J gene is TRBJ2-1, the V gene TRBV11-3; D may be TRBD2 (5 bases). The CDR3 totals 14 residues. Germline values: CDR1 SGHNT, CDR2 YENEEA. Trimming took off 2 bases at V and 6 bases at J, with 11 bases between the two ends. CDR3 sequence: CASSLSPSTNEQFF. For the CDR3, the DNA is TGTGCCAGCAGCTTAAGTCCTAGCACCAATGAGCAGTTCTTC.

The rearrangement uses TRBV5-6 and TRBJ2-5, with D possibly matching TRBD1 (7 bases). The germline gives CDR1 SGHDT, CDR2 YYEEEE. Deletions cut 4 bases from V and 4 bases from J, with 17 bases between. The CDR3 loop spans 15 amino acids. This CDR3 reads CASSRQGGVRETQYF. The CDR3, as DNA: TGTGCCAGCAGCAGACAGGGAGGCGTTAGAGAGACCCAGTACTTC.

The chain employs TRBV5-4 and TRBJ1-2, with 7 positions matching TRBD1. This CDR3 has 14 amino acids. In germline, CDR1 is SGHNT, CDR2 YYREEE (reference sequence). V trimming: 3 bases; J trimming: 2 bases; junction bases outside the gene matches: 4. The CDR3 DNA reads TGTGCCAGCAGCTGGGAGGGACAGAACTATGGCTACACCTTC. Translating gives CASSWEGQNYGYTF.

The genes are TRBV13 and TRBJ2-4, with D possibly being TRBD1 (5 bases). V was clipped by 5 bases and J by 0 bases, with 14 bases between them. The CDR3 has 16 amino acids. Germline V gene sequence: CDR1 PRHDT, CDR2 FYEKMQ (reference sequence). The CDR3 nucleotides are TGTGCCAGCAGCCCCCGGGCAGGGCTAGCCAAAAACATTCAGTACTTC. Residues: CASSPRAGLAKNIQYF.

This sequence joins TRBV5-1 and TRBJ2-3; the match to TRBD2 covers 11 bases. V trimming: 4 bases; J trimming: 4 bases; junction bases outside the gene matches: 23. In germline, CDR1 is SGHRS, CDR2 YFSETQ. The CDR3 extends over 21 amino acids. The CDR3 DNA is TGCGCCAGCAGCACGTCCCCCTGGGGTAGCGGGGGGGCCGTTGAACCAGATACGCAGTATTTT. It encodes CASSTSPWGSGGAVEPDTQYF.

V and J are TRBV12-5 and TRBJ1-1; D is unclear. V was shortened by 1 base and J by 1 base, with 10 bases between the two germline ends. There are 15 residues in the CDR3. From germline, CDR1 is LGHNT and CDR2 FRNRAP. This chain's CDR3 is CASGLGVSGNTEAFF. CDR3 sequence (DNA): TGTGCTAGTGGTTTGGGGGTGAGCGGGAACACTGAAGCTTTCTTT.

This chain joins TRBV27 and TRBJ2-1; D is perhaps TRBD1 or TRBD2 (5 bases each). Germline assignment: CDR1 MNHEY and CDR2 SMNVEV (reference sequence). V shed 6 bases and J shed 8 bases, with 14 bases lying between them. The CDR3 loop spans 13 amino acids. CDR3 loop: CASSLGPLYEQFF. In nucleotides, the CDR3 is TGTGCCAGCAGCCTGGGACCGCTCTATGAGCAGTTCTTC.

This chain links TRBV2 with TRBJ1-4; 8 bases agree with TRBD1. CDR1 SNHLY and CDR2 FYNNEI come from the germline V gene. J was trimmed by 6 bases and V by 5 bases; bases with no gene match: 2. This CDR3 has 13 residues. The CDR3 bases are TGTGCCAGCAGTCAACAGGGGGATGAAAAACTGTTTTTT. Amino acid sequence: CASSQQGDEKLFF. Full variable domain (outside the CDR3, taken from reference TRBV2 and TRBJ1-4): EPEVTQTPSHQVTQMGQEVILRCVPISNHLYFYWYRQILGQKVEFLVSFYNNEISEKSEIFDDQFSVERPDGSNFTLKIRSTKLEDSAMYFCASSQQGDEKLFFGSGTQLSVL.

This chain links TRBV5-6 with TRBJ1-6; possible D gene TRBD1, 6 bases. Trimming cost V 0 bases and J 4 bases, with 8 bases left between them. The CDR3 length is 15 residues. The germline V gene has CDR1 SGHDT and CDR2 YYEEEE. CDR3 region: CASSLAGVYNSPLHF. The DNA of the CDR3 is TGTGCCAGCAGCTTGGCAGGGGTATATAATTCACCCCTCCACTTT.

This clone was detected once. The chain combines TRBV6-6 with TRBJ1-4; maybe TRBD1 (6 bases). The CDR3 extends over 12 amino acids. V was clipped by 6 bases and J by 8 bases, with 10 bases between them. Germline V gene lookup returns CDR1 MNHNY and CDR2 SVGAGI (reference sequence). The CDR3 DNA sequence: TGTGCCAGCAGCACAGGGAGGGAAAAACTGTTTTTT. This gives the protein CASSTGREKLFF.

This rearrangement joins TRBV14 to TRBJ1-1; TRBD1 might be the D (6 bases). The CDR3 contains 16 residues. Trimming cost V 1 base and J 0 bases, with 12 bases left between them. From germline, CDR1 is SGHDN and CDR2 FVKESK. The CDR3 loop reads CASSQAGTRLNTEAFF. Here the CDR3 DNA reads TGTGCCAGCAGCCAAGCCGGGACACGGCTGAACACTGAAGCTTTCTTT.

The chain combines TRBV7-9 with TRBJ1-2, with 7 positions matching TRBD1. The V gene's germline CDR1 is SEHNR and CDR2 FQNEAQ (reference sequence). V gave up 5 bases and J gave up 6 bases; unmatched junction bases: 6. CDR3 length: 13 amino acids. CDR3 region: CASSPRGGDGYTF. CDR3 DNA sequence: TGTGCCAGCAGCCCCAGGGGGGGGGATGGCTACACCTTC. The entire variable domain, with the rest obtained from reference TRBV7-9 and TRBJ1-2, is as follows: DTGVSQNPRHKITKRGQNVTFRCDPISEHNRLYWYRQTLGQGPEFLTYFQNEAQLEKSRLLSDRFSAERPKGSFSTLEIQRTEQGDSAMYLCASSPRGGDGYTFGSGTRLTVV.

This clone is medium-sized (0.01 to 0.1%) within its sample. The rearrangement joins TRBV5-1 to TRBJ1-1, with 8 bases lining up with TRBD1. Germline CDR1 reads SGHRS; CDR2 reads YFSETQ. The CDR3 runs to 15 residues. Unmatched junction bases numbered 7, after V lost 0 bases and J lost 6 bases. CDR3 in amino acids: CASSLAPRQGPEAFF. CDR3 nucleotides: TGCGCCAGCAGCTTGGCCCCAAGACAGGGGCCTGAAGCTTTCTTT.

The rearrangement links TRBV10-3 to TRBJ2-5, with D possibly being TRBD2 (6 bases). The CDR3 is made up of 14 amino acids. From germline, CDR1 is ENHRY and CDR2 SYGVKD. With 7 bases removed from V and 2 bases from J, the gap between germline ends came to 14 bases. The CDR3 coding sequence is TGTGCCATCAAGGGAGGAGGCGGGCAAGAGACCCAGTACTTC. Encoded protein: CAIKGGGGQETQYF.

The V call is TRBV7-9, the J call TRBJ1-2; a weak D match, TRBD1 (6 bases). The ends were cut back, 2 bases at V and 5 bases at J, with 12 bases in the middle. The length of the CDR3 is 14 residues. Germline-derived CDR1 and CDR2 are SEHNR and FQNEAQ (reference sequence). This CDR3 reads CASSLPGQKYGYTF. CDR3 sequence (DNA): TGTGCCAGCAGCTTACCCGGACAGAAGTATGGCTACACCTTC.

The chain joins TRBV9 to TRBJ2-1, with 8 positions matching TRBD1. CDR1 and CDR2 (germline): SGDLS, YYNGEE. J gave up 3 bases and V 3 bases, and 5 bases lay outside the gene matches. The CDR3 runs 15 residues. CDR3 residues: CASSGRDRSYNEQFF. In DNA form, the CDR3 reads TGTGCCAGCAGCGGCCGGGACAGGAGCTACAATGAGCAGTTCTTC. The full variable domain, completed using reference TRBV9 and TRBJ2-1, is DSGVTQTPKHLITATGQRVTLRCSPRSGDLSVYWYQQSLDQGLQFLIQYYNGEERAKGNILERFSAQQFPDLHSELNLSSLELGDSALYFCASSGRDRSYNEQFFGPGTRLTVL.

CDR3 protein: CAWSWGGAYNEQFF. CDR3 in DNA: TGTGCCTGGAGTTGGGGGGGGGCCTACAATGAGCAGTTCTTC. The V and J genes are TRBV30 and TRBJ2-1, with 7 bases lining up with TRBD2. With V trimmed by 2 bases and J by 2 bases, 3 bases remained unmatched. CDR1 is GTSNPN and CDR2 is SVGIG in the germline V gene (reference sequence). The CDR3 runs to 14 residues.

CDR3 in amino acids: CASSLFSAGGTEAFF. The CDR3 DNA sequence: TGTGCCAGCAGCTTATTCTCGGCCGGGGGCACTGAAGCTTTCTTT. The chain employs TRBV7-2 and TRBJ1-1; D possibly corresponds to TRBD1 (5 bases). Germline values: CDR1 SGHTA, CDR2 FQGNSA. Trimming pared 2 bases from V and 4 bases from J, leaving 14 bases between. The CDR3 runs 15 residues.

CDR3 coding DNA: TGTGCCAGCAGCCCGCCGGGAGGGGGCAACACTGAAGCTTTCTTT. Encoded protein: CASSPPGGGNTEAFF. V gene TRBV11-2 combines with J gene TRBJ1-1; the match to TRBD1 covers 7 bases. CDR3 length: 15 amino acids. Germline V gene sequence: CDR1 SGHAT, CDR2 FQNNGV. Germline trimming cut 5 bases from V and 2 bases from J; bases unmatched to any gene: 8.

In this sample, this clone turned up a few times. The V gene is TRBV5-1, the J gene TRBJ2-3; D assignment may be TRBD1 or TRBD2 (5 bases each). V was cut by 5 bases and J by 2 bases, with 24 bases left in between. The germline CDR1 and CDR2 sequences are SGHRS and YFSETQ. The CDR3 contains 18 residues. CDR3 residues: CASRGRFEGKEPTDTQYF. CDR3 sequence (DNA): TGCGCCAGCAGGGGGCGCTTCGAGGGAAAAGAGCCCACAGATACGCAGTATTTT.